These 22 T cell receptor beta chains share one sample of origin, sequenced in a study of blood T cell repertoires in COVID-19. Sequencing used immunoSEQ multiplex PCR; TCRdb keeps in-frame clones, though not all of them. This table holds 15,000 to 25,000 clones, about 90% found once. The sequencing sample was made of peripheral blood. The origin of the receptors is a human donor in a cohort sampled during active COVID-19.

The chain links TRBV19 to TRBJ1-1; a possible D gene is TRBD1 (6 bases). The germline V and J ends were trimmed by 7 bases and 11 bases, with 23 bases remaining between them. The germline gives CDR1 LNHDA, CDR2 SQIVND (reference sequence). There are 14 residues in the CDR3. The CDR3 loop reads CASTPRTAYSRAFF. The CDR3, as DNA: TGTGCCAGTACCCCTCGGACAGCTTACAGTCGGGCTTTCTTT. The variable domain in full, completed from reference TRBV19 and TRBJ1-1, reads DGGITQSPKYLFRKEGQNVTLSCEQNLNHDAMYWYRQDPGQGLRLIYYSQIVNDFQKGDIAEGYSVSREKKESFPLTVTSAQKNPTAFYLCASTPRTAYSRAFFGQGTRLTVV.

This sequence joins TRBV25-1 and TRBJ1-1; D is ambiguous. Trimming removed 8 bases at V and 7 bases at J, with 17 bases between. The CDR3 loop spans 13 amino acids. Germline values: CDR1 MGHDK, CDR2 SYGVNS. The CDR3 sequence is CASQGRGFSEAFF. DNA for the CDR3: TGTGCCAGCCAAGGACGGGGTTTTAGTGAAGCTTTCTTT.

This clone was observed a handful of times. This chain uses TRBV3-1 (or the pseudogene TRBV3-2) with TRBJ1-1, with 9 positions matching TRBD1. The CDR3 runs to 13 residues. Germline trimming cut 0 bases from V and 11 bases from J; bases unmatched to any gene: 4. Germline CDR1 reads LGHDT; CDR2 reads YNNKEL (reference sequence). The DNA for the CDR3 is TGTGCCAGCAGCCAAGATCGGACAGGGGAGGCTTTCTTT. It codes for CASSQDRTGEAFF.

The J gene is TRBJ2-5, the V gene TRBV5-4; weak D call: TRBD1 (6 bases). CDR1 is SGHNT, CDR2 YYREEE, per germline (reference sequence). CDR3 length equals 16 residues. Trimming cost V 0 bases and J 5 bases, with 17 bases left between them. The DNA of the CDR3 is TGTGCCAGCAGCTTGGCCGTGGGGGCCCAGGGGGAGACCCAGTACTTC. Amino acid sequence: CASSLAVGAQGETQYF.

V and J are TRBV6-5 and TRBJ1-2; D is undetermined. V was trimmed by 7 bases and J by 0 bases, leaving 15 bases between them. The CDR3 runs to 15 residues. CDR1 is MNHEY, CDR2 SVGAGI, per germline. The CDR3 DNA follows: TGTGCCAGCACCTCAACAGAACTAGCTAACTATGGCTACACCTTC. It specifies CASTSTELANYGYTF.

This chain links TRBV3-1 (or the pseudogene TRBV3-2) with TRBJ2-1; 7 nucleotides align to TRBD1. The junction had 1 base not matched to a gene; V was cut back by 1 base and J by 4 bases. Germline values: CDR1 LGHDT, CDR2 YNNKEL (reference sequence). This CDR3 is built from 14 residues. The CDR3 DNA reads as TGTGCCAGCAGCCAAGTGACAGGGTACAATGAGCAGTTCTTC. It codes for CASSQVTGYNEQFF.

This chain uses TRBV7-8 with TRBJ1-5; 11 nucleotides align to TRBD1. CDR1 and CDR2 (germline): SGHVS, FQNEAQ. V lost 5 bases, J lost 4 bases, and 13 bases stayed unmatched. The CDR3 covers 18 residues. CDR3 amino acids: CASSVSVLGTGGNQPQHF. The CDR3 DNA sequence: TGTGCCAGCAGCGTCTCCGTACTAGGGACAGGGGGGAATCAGCCCCAGCATTTT.

The chain is built from TRBV4-2 and TRBJ2-5; 8 bases map to TRBD1. Per germline, CDR1 LGHNA and CDR2 YNFKEQ. The V gene end was trimmed by 6 bases and the J gene end by 2 bases; junction bases not matched to a gene: 8. The length of the CDR3 is 15 residues. CDR3 in amino acids: CASREDRGAQETQYF. The CDR3 DNA follows: TGTGCCAGCAGGGAAGACAGGGGAGCTCAAGAGACCCAGTACTTC.

V gene TRBV5-1 combines with J gene TRBJ1-2; D perhaps matches TRBD1 (5 bases). Trimming pared 5 bases from V and 6 bases from J, leaving 17 bases between. CDR1 is SGHRS and CDR2 is YFSETQ in the germline V gene. CDR3 size: 14 residues. CDR3 nucleotides: TGCGCCAGCAGTTTCGGAGGGGTGTCGGATGGCTACACCTTC. It is translated as CASSFGGVSDGYTF.

The chain couples TRBV6-4 to TRBJ2-1; TRBD2 aligns across 11 bases. The V and J ends lost 0 bases and 4 bases, in that order; junction bases with no gene match: 8. Germline CDR1 is MRHNA and CDR2 is SNTAGT. This CDR3 comprises 18 residues. CDR3 nucleotides: TGTGCCAGCAGTGACTCGAGTGCCGGGACTAGCGGTTACAATGAGCAGTTCTTC. Amino acid sequence: CASSDSSAGTSGYNEQFF.

The chain links TRBV5-1 to TRBJ1-1; a possible D gene is TRBD1 (5 bases). V dropped 0 bases and J dropped 5 bases, with 8 bases sitting between them. The CDR3 contains 13 residues. In germline, CDR1 is SGHRS, CDR2 YFSETQ. The CDR3 here is CASSLGGGTEAFF. DNA of the CDR3: TGCGCCAGCAGCTTGGGCGGGGGGACTGAAGCTTTCTTT.

The rearrangement links TRBV5-4 to TRBJ1-1, with a possible D match to TRBD1 (6 bases). Trimming stripped 9 bases from V and 1 base from J, with 19 bases between. CDR3 length: 15 residues. Germline loops: CDR1 SGHNT, CDR2 YYREEE (reference sequence). The CDR3 loop is CAMTAVGQSNTEAFF. The CDR3 nucleotides read TGTGCCATGACGGCTGTAGGACAGTCGAACACTGAAGCTTTCTTT.

The chain employs TRBV5-1 and TRBJ1-2; 12 positions agree with TRBD1. The germline gives CDR1 SGHRS, CDR2 YFSETQ. The J segment lost 8 bases and the V segment lost 2 bases, leaving 10 bases of the junction unmatched. The CDR3 has 16 amino acids. As DNA, the CDR3 is TGCGCCAGCAGCTTACTCGCCGGGACAGGGGGCCAAGGCTACACCTTC. This encodes CASSLLAGTGGQGYTF. Using reference TRBV5-1 and TRBJ1-2 for the parts outside the CDR3, the full variable domain is KAGVTQTPRYLIKTRGQQVTLSCSPISGHRSVSWYQQTPGQGLQFLFEYFSETQRNKGNFPGRFSGRQFSNSRSEMNVSTLELGDSALYLCASSLLAGTGGQGYTFGSGTRLTVV.

With respect to this clone: One junction end does not reproduce the germline sequence, and a read error may be involved. V and J are TRBV10-3 and TRBJ2-1; no firm D call. The CDR3 has 14 residues. Germline V lookup: CDR1 ENHRY, CDR2 SYGVKD. CDR3 sequence reads: CAIRESASYNEQFF. The CDR3 DNA is TGTGCCATCAGGGAGTCGGCCTCCTACAATGAGCAGTTCTTC.

The chain uses TRBV5-1 and TRBJ2-5; TRBD1 matches 9 bases. With 4 bases clipped from V and 5 bases from J, the junction kept 12 bases outside the gene matches. The CDR3 is made up of 16 amino acids. Germline-derived CDR1 and CDR2 are SGHRS and YFSETQ. CDR3 residues: CASSRPTGGTGETQYF. DNA for the CDR3: TGCGCCAGCAGCCGTCCGACAGGGGGAACGGGGGAGACCCAGTACTTC.

The chain has TRBV5-4 and TRBJ1-2, with a tentative D call TRBD1 (5 bases). V lost 0 bases and J lost 2, with 11 bases in between. The CDR3 spans 15 residues. Per the germline V gene, CDR1 is SGHNT and CDR2 is YYREEE (reference sequence). This CDR3 reads CASSLVGGPNYGYTF. CDR3 in DNA: TGTGCCAGCAGCTTGGTCGGGGGTCCCAACTATGGCTACACCTTC.

This clone was observed once. The chain couples TRBV6-6 to TRBJ2-5; D perhaps matches TRBD2 (6 bases). The V gene lost 4 bases and the J gene lost 3 bases, with 15 bases spanning the gap. Per germline, CDR1 MNHNY and CDR2 SVGAGI (reference sequence). This CDR3 comprises 15 residues. The CDR3 loop reads CASSSSGLTKETQYF. CDR3 sequence (DNA): TGTGCCAGCAGTTCCTCGGGACTTACTAAAGAGACCCAGTACTTC.

The rearrangement uses TRBV4-1 and TRBJ2-1, with 8 bases that match TRBD2. Germline trimming cut 3 bases from V and 0 bases from J; bases unmatched to any gene: 7. Germline V gene sequence: CDR1 MGHRA, CDR2 YSYEKL. This CDR3 is 17 amino acids long. CDR3 DNA: TGCGCCAGCAGCCAGGCCCGGGGGGGGATCTCCTACAATGAGCAGTTCTTC. Protein product: CASSQARGGISYNEQFF.

V gene TRBV7-3 combines with J gene TRBJ2-1; TRBD2 is a possible D gene (6 bases). The CDR3 spans 15 residues. CDR1 is SGHTA, CDR2 FQGTGA, per germline. Trimming took 1 base from V and 0 from J, leaving 7 bases between them. The CDR3 loop reads CASSLNGGSYNEQFF. The CDR3 nucleotides are TGTGCCAGCAGCTTAAACGGGGGCTCCTACAATGAGCAGTTCTTC.

The chain has TRBV2 and TRBJ2-3; 9 bases map to TRBD2. The CDR3 sequence is 16 residues long. Germline lookup yields CDR1 SNHLY and CDR2 FYNNEI. V shed 4 bases and J 1 base; nucleotides not matched to a gene: 6. Written as DNA, the CDR3 is TGTGCCAGCAGTGTGCCCGGGACTAGCCGCACAGATACGCAGTATTTT. Translation: CASSVPGTSRTDTQYF.

This sequence joins TRBV9 and TRBJ2-2, with 7 bases fitting TRBD1. Germline V gives CDR1 SGDLS, CDR2 YYNGEE. The CDR3 is 13 residues long. V lost 0 bases to trimming and J lost 7 bases; unmatched junction nucleotides: 0. The CDR3 loop reads CASSVAGGGELFF. DNA for the CDR3: TGTGCCAGCAGCGTAGCAGGGGGCGGGGAGCTGTTTTTT.

The chain joins TRBV11-3 to TRBJ2-1; D perhaps matches TRBD2 (6 bases). Trimming left V 1 base short and J 7 bases short, with 14 bases between. CDR1 is SGHNT and CDR2 is YENEEA in the germline V gene. This CDR3 is 15 amino acids long. The CDR3 coding sequence is TGTGCCAGCAGCTTAGGCGGGGTCTTGCGGAATGAGCAGTTCTTC. Amino acids: CASSLGGVLRNEQFF.